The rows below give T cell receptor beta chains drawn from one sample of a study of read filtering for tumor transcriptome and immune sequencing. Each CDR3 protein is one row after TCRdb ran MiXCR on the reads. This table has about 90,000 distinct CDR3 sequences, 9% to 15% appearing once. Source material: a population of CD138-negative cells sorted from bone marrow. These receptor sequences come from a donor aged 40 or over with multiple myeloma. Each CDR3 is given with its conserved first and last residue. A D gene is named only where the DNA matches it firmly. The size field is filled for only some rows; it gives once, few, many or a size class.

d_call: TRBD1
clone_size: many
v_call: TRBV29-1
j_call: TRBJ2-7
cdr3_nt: TGCAGCGTCCAGGGGGCGCGCTACGAGCAGTACTTC
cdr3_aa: CSVQGARYEQYF

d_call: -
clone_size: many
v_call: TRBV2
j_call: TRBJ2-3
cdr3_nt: TGTGCCAGCAGTGAAGCGGAGTATACGCAGTATTTT
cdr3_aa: CASSEAEYTQYF

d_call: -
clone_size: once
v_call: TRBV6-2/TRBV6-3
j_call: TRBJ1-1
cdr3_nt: TGTGCCAGCAGCCCAACTCAGGGGCGCGGGAGCACTGAAGCTTTCTTT
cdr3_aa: CASSPTQGRGSTEAFF

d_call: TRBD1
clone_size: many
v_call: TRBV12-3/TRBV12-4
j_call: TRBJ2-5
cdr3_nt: TGTGCCAGCAGTTCTGGGACAGGGACTAAAGAGACCCAGTACTTC
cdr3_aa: CASSSGTGTKETQYF

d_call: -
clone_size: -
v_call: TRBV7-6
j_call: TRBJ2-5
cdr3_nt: TGTGCCAGCAGCTTAGGAGAGACCCGGTACTTC
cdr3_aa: CASSLGETRYF

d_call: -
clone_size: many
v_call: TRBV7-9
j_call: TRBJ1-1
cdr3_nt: TGTGCCAGCAGCCTTGACAGGAGCGAAGCTTTCTTT
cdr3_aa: CASSLDRSEAFF

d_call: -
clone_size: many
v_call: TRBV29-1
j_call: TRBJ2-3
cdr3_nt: TGCAGCGTTGAATCGGGTCGAGCCACAGATACGCAGTATTTT
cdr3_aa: CSVESGRATDTQYF

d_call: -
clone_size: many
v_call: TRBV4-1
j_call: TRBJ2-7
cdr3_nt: TGTGCCAGCAGCCGTAGTCGTAGTGACGAGCAGTACTTC
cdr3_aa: CASSRSRSDEQYF

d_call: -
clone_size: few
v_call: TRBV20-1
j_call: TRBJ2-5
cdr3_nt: TGCAGTGCTAGAGATGGGGGGAGAGAGACCCAGTACTTC
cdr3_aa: CSARDGGRETQYF

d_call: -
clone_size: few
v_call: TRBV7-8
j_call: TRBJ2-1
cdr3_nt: TGTGCCAGCAGCTTAGACCCTTGGCGGGGACGGGACCATGAGCAGTTCTTC
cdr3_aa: CASSLDPWRGRDHEQFF

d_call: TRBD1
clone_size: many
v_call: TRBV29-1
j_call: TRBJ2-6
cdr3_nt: TGCAGCGTTGCCGGGACAGGGGCTGGTGGGGCCAACGTCCTGACTTTC
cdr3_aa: CSVAGTGAGGANVLTF

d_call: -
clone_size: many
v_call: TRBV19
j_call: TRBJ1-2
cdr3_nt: TGTGCCAGTAGTAATACAGCCTCAGGCTATGGCTACACCTTC
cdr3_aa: CASSNTASGYGYTF

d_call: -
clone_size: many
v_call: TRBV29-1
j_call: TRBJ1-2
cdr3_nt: TGCAGCGCCCAGGCGTTAAACTATGGCTACACCTTC
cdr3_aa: CSAQALNYGYTF

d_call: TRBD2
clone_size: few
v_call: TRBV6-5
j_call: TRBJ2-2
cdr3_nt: TGTGCCAGCAGTCGCTCAGCCCGGACTAGCACAAGTACCGGGGAGCTGTTTTTT
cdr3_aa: CASSRSARTSTSTGELFF

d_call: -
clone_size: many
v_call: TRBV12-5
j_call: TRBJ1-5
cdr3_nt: TGTGCTAGTGCCGGACAAAGTCATCAGCCCCAGCATTTT
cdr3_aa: CASAGQSHQPQHF

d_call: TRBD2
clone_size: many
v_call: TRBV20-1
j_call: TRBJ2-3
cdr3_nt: TGCAGTGCTAGGCTAGCGGGAAGGGATACGCAGTATTTT
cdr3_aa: CSARLAGRDTQYF

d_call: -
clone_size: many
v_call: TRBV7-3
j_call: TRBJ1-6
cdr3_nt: TGTGCCAGCAGCTTAACGAGTAATTCACCCCTCCACTTT
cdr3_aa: CASSLTSNSPLHF

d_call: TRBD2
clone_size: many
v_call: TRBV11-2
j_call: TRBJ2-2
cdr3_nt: TGTGCCAGCAGCTTAGCCCAAACCGGACTAGCGGGAATGAACACCGGGGAGCTGTTTTTT
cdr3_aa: CASSLAQTGLAGMNTGELFF

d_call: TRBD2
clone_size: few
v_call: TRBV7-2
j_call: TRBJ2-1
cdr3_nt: TGTGCCAGCAGCTCCCCCTACCCTAGCGGGAGCTACAGCTCCTACAATGAGCAGTTCTTC
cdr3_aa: CASSSPYPSGSYSSYNEQFF

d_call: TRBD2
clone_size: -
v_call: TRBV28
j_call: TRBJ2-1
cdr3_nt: TGTGCCAGCAGTCTAACCCCCGGAGTAGCGGGAGTCGATGAGCAGTTCTTC
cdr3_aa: CASSLTPGVAGVDEQFF

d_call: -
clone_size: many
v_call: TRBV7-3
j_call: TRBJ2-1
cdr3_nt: TGTGCCAGCAGCTCGTCGGCAGCCAACACCTACAATGAGCAGTTCTTC
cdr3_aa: CASSSSAANTYNEQFF

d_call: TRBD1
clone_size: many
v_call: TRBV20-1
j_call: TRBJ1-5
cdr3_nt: TGCAGTGCTAGAAGGGGACAGTGGGTGCAGCCCCAGCATTTT
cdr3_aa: CSARRGQWVQPQHF

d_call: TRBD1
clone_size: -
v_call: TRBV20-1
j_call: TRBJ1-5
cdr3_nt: TGCAGTGCTAGAGATCTAGGGCAGGGGGACCAGCCCCAGCATTTT
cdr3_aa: CSARDLGQGDQPQHF

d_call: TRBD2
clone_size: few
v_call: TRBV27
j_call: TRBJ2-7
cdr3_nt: TGTGCCAGCAGACCGGGACTAGCGGTCGCTTCCTACGAGCAGTACTTC
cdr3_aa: CASRPGLAVASYEQYF

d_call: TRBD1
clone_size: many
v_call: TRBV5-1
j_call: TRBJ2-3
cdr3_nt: TGCGCCAGCAGCTGGGAGACAGGGGGAACGCAGTATTTT
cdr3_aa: CASSWETGGTQYF

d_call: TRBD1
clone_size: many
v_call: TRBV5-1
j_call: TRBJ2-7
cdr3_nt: TGCGCCAGCACCGGACAGGGGTTTGAGCAGTACTTC
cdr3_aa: CASTGQGFEQYF

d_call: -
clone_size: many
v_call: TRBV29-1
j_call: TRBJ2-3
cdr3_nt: TGCAGCGTTGAAACCAGGGGCCGCACAGATACGCAGTATTTT
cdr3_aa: CSVETRGRTDTQYF

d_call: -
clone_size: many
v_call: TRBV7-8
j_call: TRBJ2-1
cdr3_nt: TGTGCCAGCAGCTTATCCCAGCGGACCAGTGGAAATGAGCAGTTCTTC
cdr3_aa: CASSLSQRTSGNEQFF

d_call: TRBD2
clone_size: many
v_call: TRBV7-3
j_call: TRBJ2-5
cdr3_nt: TGTGCCAGCAGCTCCGGACTAGCGGGAGGCCAAGAGACCCAGTACTTC
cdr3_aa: CASSSGLAGGQETQYF

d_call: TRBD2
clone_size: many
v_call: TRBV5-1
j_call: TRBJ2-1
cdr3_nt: TGCGCCAGTAGACTAGCAGGGTACAATGAGCAGTTCTTC
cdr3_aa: CASRLAGYNEQFF

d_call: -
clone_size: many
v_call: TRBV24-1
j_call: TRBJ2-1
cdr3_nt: TGTGCCACCAGTGATGACAGGTTAAGTTACAATGAGCAGTTCTTC
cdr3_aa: CATSDDRLSYNEQFF

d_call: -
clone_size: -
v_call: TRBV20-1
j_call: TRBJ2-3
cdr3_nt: TGCATTGCTAGGCTAATTAGCACAGATACGCAGTATTTT
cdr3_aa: CIARLISTDTQYF

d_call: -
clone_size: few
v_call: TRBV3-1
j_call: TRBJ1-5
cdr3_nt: TGTGCCAACAGCCAGTATCTGGGGAGCAATCAGCCCCAGCATTTT
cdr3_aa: CANSQYLGSNQPQHF

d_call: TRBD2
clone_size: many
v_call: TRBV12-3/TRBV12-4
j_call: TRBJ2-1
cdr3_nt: TGTGCCAGCAGTTCCGAGCGGGAGCAGGATGAGCAGTTCTTC
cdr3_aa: CASSSEREQDEQFF

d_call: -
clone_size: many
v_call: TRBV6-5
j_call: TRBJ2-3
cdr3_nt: TGTGCCAGCAGCCTTCACGGGACAGATACGCAGTATTTT
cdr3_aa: CASSLHGTDTQYF

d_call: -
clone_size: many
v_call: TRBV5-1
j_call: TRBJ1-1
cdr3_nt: TGCGCCAGCAGCTTGACGGGGGGGTCTGCTGAAGCTTTCTTT
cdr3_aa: CASSLTGGSAEAFF

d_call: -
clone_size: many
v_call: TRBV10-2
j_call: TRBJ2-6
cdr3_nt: TGCGCCAGCAGGGGATCCGGGGCCAACGTCCTGACTTTC
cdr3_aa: CASRGSGANVLTF

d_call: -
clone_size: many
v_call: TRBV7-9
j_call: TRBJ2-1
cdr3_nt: TGTGCCAGTCGGGCAAACTCCTACAATGAGCAGTTCTTC
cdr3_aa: CASRANSYNEQFF

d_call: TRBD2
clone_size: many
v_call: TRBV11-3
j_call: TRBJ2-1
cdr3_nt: TGTGCCAGCAGCTTGAGTAGCGGGAGTCTCAATGAGCAGTTCTTC
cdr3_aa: CASSLSSGSLNEQFF

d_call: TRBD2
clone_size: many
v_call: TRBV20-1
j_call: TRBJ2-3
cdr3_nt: TGCAGTGCTAGCGTGGCTAGCGGGGTCTCCACAGATACGCAGTATTTT
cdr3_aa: CSASVASGVSTDTQYF

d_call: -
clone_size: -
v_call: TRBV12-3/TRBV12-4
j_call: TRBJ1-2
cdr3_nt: TGTGCCAGCAGCCCCTGGGGCTATGGCTACACCTTC
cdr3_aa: CASSPWGYGYTF

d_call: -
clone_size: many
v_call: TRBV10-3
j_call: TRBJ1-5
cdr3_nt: TGTGCCATCAGTGCAGAGGAGAATCAGCCCCAGCATTTT
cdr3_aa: CAISAEENQPQHF

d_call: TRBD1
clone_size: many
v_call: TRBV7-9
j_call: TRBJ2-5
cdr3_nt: TGTGCCAGCAGCTTACCCCGGACAGGGGAGACCCAGTACTTC
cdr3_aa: CASSLPRTGETQYF

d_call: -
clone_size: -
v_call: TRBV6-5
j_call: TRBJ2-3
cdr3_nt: TGTGCCAGCAGCTCTGACTGGCGGGATACGCAGTATTTT
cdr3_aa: CASSSDWRDTQYF

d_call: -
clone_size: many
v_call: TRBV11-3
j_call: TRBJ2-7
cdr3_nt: TGTGCCAGCAGCTTACTCCCGGACGAGTCCTACGAGCAGTACTTC
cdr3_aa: CASSLLPDESYEQYF

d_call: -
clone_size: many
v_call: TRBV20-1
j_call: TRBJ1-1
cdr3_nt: TGCAGTGCTAGCCACCCCGGGTACGGCACTGAAGCTTTCTTT
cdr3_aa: CSASHPGYGTEAFF

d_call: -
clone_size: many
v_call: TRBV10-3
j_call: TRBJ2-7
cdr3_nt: TGTGCCATCAGTGGACATCGGACTTCCGAGGAGCAGTACTTC
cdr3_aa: CAISGHRTSEEQYF

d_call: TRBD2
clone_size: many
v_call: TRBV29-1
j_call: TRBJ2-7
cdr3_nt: TGCAGCGTCACCGGGACTAGCGGGAGGGGCGAGCAGTACTTC
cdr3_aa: CSVTGTSGRGEQYF

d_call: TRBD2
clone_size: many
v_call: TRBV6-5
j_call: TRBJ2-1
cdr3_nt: TGTGCCAGCAGGCCCGGGACTAGCGGCCACAATGAGCAGTTCTTC
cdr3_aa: CASRPGTSGHNEQFF

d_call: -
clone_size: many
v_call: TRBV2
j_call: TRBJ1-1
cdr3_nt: TGTGCCAGCAAGGGTAATGGGATGGACACTGAAGCTTTCTTT
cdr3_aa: CASKGNGMDTEAFF

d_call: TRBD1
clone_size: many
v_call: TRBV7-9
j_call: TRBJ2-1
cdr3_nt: TGTGCCAGCAGCCCGGGACAGGGGGCCGATGAGCAGTTCTTC
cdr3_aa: CASSPGQGADEQFF

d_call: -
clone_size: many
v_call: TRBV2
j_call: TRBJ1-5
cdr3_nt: TGTGCCAGCAGTGCGACAGAGCGGGTAGGTCAGCCCCAGCATTTT
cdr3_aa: CASSATERVGQPQHF

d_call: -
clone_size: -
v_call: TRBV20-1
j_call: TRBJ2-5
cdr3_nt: TGCAGTGCTAGGAGGGGGAGTGCGGGAACAGAGACCCAGTACTTC
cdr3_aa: CSARRGSAGTETQYF

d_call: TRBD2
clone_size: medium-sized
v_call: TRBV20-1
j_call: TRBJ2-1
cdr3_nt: TGCAGTGCCATGACTAGCGGGAGCTACAATGAGCAGTTCTTC
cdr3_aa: CSAMTSGSYNEQFF

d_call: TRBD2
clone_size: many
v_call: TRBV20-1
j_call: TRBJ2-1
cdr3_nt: TGCAGTGCTAGAGTACCTAGCGGGAGCTCCTACAATGAGCAGTTCTTC
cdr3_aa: CSARVPSGSSYNEQFF

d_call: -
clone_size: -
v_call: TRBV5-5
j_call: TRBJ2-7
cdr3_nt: TGTGCCAGCAGCCTTAACTGGGGGATTAGCTCCTACGAGCAGCACTTC
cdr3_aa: CASSLNWGISSYEQHF